This TCR beta chain stems from a study of OX40 agonist ivuxolimab in advanced cancers. Worth noting for this clone: The antigen is undetermined.

Peripheral blood came from all dose cohorts at three timepoints. Overall study findings and caveats: Fewer expanded clones were found on average in CD4+ than in CD8+ T cells.

Generated by immunoSEQ multiplex PCR, the TCRdb table keeps only in-frame clones and is missing some. The repertoire holds around 45,000 clones, with roughly four fifths as singletons. V lost 6 bases and J lost 5; bases outside the gene matches: 3. This CDR3 comprises 12 residues. Germline V lookup: CDR1 LNHDA, CDR2 SQIVND (reference sequence). The receptor was derived from an adult with an advanced solid tumor such as melanoma, head and neck, liver or kidney cancer. The source was CD4+ or CD8+ T cells sorted from blood, collected in a trial of the OX40 agonist ivuxolimab. The rearrangement joins TRBV19 to TRBJ1-1; 7 nucleotides match TRBD1. The CDR3 DNA is TGTGCCAGTAGCCTCAGGGGGACTGAAGCTTTCTTT. It yields the protein CASSLRGTEAFF. Full variable domain (outside the CDR3, taken from reference TRBV19 and TRBJ1-1): DGGITQSPKYLFRKEGQNVTLSCEQNLNHDAMYWYRQDPGQGLRLIYYSQIVNDFQKGDIAEGYSVSREKKESFPLTVTSAQKNPTAFYLCASSLRGTEAFFGQGTRLTVV.